This T cell receptor beta chain was sequenced in a study of CD4 T cells in relation to SARS-CoV-2 and coronaviruses. For this clone: What it binds is unknown.

Before the COVID-19 pandemic, during about 2010-2018, CD4+ T cells were taken from unexposed donors. V shed 5 bases, J shed 3 bases, and the junction held 3 bases outside the gene matches. The CDR3 spans 14 residues. Germline assignment: CDR1 LGHDT and CDR2 YNNKEL (reference sequence). Study conclusions and caveats: In around two thirds of donors, memory CD4+ clonotypes crossrecognized SARS-CoV-2 and at least one common cold coronavirus spike. Culture-expanded clones reflect memory recall rather than primary priming during culture. Monoreactive clones expanded significantly more to SARS-CoV-2 than crossreactive clones did.

Uncultured naive and memory CD4+ T cells supplied DNA for deep TCR-beta sequencing. Some clones are missing from TCRdb's copy, which holds only in-frame ones; the method was immunoSEQ multiplex PCR. Of about 70,000 clones in the sample, about nine tenths were seen once. This sequence joins TRBV3-1 (or the pseudogene TRBV3-2) and TRBJ1-4; TRBD1 matches at 7 bases. Sequenced: memory CD4+ T cells from PBMCs. The TCR sequence derives from a human donor in good health. CDR3 coding DNA: TGTGCCAGCAGCACAGGGGTGGCTAATGAAAAACTGTTTTTT. Its translation: CASSTGVANEKLFF.